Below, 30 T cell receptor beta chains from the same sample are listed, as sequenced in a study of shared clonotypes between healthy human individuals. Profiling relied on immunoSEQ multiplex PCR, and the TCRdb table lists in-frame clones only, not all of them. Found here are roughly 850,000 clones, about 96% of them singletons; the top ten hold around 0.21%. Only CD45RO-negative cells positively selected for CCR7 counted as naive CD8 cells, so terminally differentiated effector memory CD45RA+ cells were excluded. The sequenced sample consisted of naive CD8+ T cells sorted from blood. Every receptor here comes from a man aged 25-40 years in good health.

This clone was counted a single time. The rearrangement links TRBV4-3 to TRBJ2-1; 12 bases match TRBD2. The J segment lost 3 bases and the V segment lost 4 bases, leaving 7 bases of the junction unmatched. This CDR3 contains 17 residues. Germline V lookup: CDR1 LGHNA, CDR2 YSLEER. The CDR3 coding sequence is TGCGCCAGCAGCCCCTCGACGACTAGCGGGAGCTACAATGAGCAGTTCTTC. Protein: CASSPSTTSGSYNEQFF.

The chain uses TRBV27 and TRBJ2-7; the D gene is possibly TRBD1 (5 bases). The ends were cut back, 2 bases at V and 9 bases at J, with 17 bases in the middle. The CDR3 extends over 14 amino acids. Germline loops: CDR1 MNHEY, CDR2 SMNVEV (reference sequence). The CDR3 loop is CASSLQGEAVGQYF. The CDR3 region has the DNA TGTGCCAGCAGTTTACAGGGCGAGGCCGTAGGGCAGTACTTC.

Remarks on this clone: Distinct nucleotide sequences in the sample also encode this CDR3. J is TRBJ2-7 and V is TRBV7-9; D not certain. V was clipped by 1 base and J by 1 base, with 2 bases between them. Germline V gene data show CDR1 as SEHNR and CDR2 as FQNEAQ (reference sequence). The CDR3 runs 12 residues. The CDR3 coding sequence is TGTGCCAGCAGCTTAGTTTCCTACGAGCAGTACTTC. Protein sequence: CASSLVSYEQYF.

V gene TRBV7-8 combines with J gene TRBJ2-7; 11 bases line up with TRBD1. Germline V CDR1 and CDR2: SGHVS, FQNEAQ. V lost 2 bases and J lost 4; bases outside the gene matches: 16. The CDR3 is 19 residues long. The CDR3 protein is CASSLWGITGQGASYEQYF. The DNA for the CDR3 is TGTGCCAGCAGCTTATGGGGAATTACAGGACAGGGGGCGTCGTACGAGCAGTACTTC.

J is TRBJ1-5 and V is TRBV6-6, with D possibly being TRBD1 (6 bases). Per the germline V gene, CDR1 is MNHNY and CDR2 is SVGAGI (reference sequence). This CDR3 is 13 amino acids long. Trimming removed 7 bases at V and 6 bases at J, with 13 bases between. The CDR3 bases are TGTGCCAGCACCTTGGGGGCGTCTCAGCCCCAGCATTTT. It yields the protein CASTLGASQPQHF.

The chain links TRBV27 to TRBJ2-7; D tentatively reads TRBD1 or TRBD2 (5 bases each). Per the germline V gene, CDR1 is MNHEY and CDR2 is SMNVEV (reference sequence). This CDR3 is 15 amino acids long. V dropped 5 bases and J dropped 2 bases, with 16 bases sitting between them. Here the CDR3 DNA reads TGTGCCAGCAGTCCCGGGACGGTCCTCGCCTACGAGCAGTACTTC. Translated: CASSPGTVLAYEQYF.

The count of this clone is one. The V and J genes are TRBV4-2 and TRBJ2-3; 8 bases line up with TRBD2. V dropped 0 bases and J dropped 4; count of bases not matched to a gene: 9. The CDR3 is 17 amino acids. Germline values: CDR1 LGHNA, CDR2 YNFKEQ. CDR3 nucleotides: TGTGCCAGCAGCCAAGATGAGACCGGGAGGGGGTCAGATACGCAGTATTTT. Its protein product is CASSQDETGRGSDTQYF.

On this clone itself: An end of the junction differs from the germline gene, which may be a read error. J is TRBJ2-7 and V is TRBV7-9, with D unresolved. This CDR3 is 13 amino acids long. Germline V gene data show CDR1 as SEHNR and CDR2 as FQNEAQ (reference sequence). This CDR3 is CASRHDTSHEQYF. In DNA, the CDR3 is TGTGCCAGCAGGCATGATACCTCCCACGAGCAGTACTTC.

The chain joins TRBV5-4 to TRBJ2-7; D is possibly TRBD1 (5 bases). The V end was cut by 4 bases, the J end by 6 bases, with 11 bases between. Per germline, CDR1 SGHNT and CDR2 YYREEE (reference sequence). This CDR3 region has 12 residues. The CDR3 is CASSTSGSEQYF. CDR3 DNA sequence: TGTGCCAGCAGCACCTCAGGGTCCGAGCAGTACTTC.

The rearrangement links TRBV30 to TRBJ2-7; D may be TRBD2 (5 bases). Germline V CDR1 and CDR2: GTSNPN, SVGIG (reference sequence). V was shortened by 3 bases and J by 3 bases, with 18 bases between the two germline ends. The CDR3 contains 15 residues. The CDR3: CAWSDGGRTLYEQYF. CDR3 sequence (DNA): TGTGCCTGGAGCGACGGTGGGAGAACCCTCTACGAGCAGTACTTC.

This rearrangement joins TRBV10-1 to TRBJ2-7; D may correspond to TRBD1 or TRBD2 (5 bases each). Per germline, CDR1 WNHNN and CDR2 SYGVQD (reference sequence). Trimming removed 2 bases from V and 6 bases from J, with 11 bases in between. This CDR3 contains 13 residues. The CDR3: CASSEGGTGEQYF. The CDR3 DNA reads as TGCGCCAGCAGTGAGGGGGGAACGGGCGAGCAGTACTTC.

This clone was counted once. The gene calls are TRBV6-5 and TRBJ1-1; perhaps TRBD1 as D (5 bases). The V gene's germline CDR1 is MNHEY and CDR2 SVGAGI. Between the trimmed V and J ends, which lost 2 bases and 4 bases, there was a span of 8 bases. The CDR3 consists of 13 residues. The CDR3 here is CASSYGGATEAFF. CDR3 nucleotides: TGTGCCAGCAGTTACGGAGGGGCCACTGAAGCTTTCTTT.

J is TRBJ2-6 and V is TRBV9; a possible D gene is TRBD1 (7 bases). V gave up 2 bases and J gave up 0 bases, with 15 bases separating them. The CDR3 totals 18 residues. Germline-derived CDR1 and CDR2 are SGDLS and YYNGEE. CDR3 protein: CASSVGQGGLSGANVLTF. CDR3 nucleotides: TGTGCCAGCAGCGTTGGTCAGGGGGGACTCTCTGGGGCCAACGTCCTGACTTTC.

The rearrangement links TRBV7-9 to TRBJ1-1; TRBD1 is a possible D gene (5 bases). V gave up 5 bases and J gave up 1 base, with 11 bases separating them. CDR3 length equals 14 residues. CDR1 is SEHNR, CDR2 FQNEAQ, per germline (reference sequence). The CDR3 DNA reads TGTGCCAGCAGCAACGGGGGGGAGAACACTGAAGCTTTCTTT. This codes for CASSNGGENTEAFF. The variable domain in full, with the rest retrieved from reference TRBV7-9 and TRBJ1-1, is DTGVSQNPRHKITKRGQNVTFRCDPISEHNRLYWYRQTLGQGPEFLTYFQNEAQLEKSRLLSDRFSAERPKGSFSTLEIQRTEQGDSAMYLCASSNGGENTEAFFGQGTRLTVV.

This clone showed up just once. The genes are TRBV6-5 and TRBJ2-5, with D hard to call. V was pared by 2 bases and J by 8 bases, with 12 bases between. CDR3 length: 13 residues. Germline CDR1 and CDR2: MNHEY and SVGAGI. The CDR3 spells CASSYMDQGTQYF. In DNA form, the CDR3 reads TGTGCCAGCAGTTACATGGACCAAGGAACCCAGTACTTC.

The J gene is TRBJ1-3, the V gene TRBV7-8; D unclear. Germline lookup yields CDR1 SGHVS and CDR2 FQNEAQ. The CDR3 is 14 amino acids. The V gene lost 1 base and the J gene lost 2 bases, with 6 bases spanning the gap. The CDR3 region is CASSLGTAGNTIYF. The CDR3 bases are TGTGCCAGCAGCTTAGGGACGGCTGGAAACACCATATATTTT. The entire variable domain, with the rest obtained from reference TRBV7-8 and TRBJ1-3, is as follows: GAGVSQSPRYKVAKRGQDVALRCDPISGHVSLFWYQQALGQGPEFLTYFQNEAQLDKSGLPSDRFFAERPEGSVSTLKIQRTQQEDSAVYLCASSLGTAGNTIYFGEGSWLTVV.

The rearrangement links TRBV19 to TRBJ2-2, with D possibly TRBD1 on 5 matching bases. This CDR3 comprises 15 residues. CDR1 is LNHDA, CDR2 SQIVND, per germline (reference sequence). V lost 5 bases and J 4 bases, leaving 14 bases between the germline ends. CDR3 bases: TGTGCCAGTAGTCCCGACGACAGTCCCACCGGGGAGCTGTTTTTT. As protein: CASSPDDSPTGELFF. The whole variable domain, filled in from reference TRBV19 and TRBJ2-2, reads DGGITQSPKYLFRKEGQNVTLSCEQNLNHDAMYWYRQDPGQGLRLIYYSQIVNDFQKGDIAEGYSVSREKKESFPLTVTSAQKNPTAFYLCASSPDDSPTGELFFGEGSRLTVL.

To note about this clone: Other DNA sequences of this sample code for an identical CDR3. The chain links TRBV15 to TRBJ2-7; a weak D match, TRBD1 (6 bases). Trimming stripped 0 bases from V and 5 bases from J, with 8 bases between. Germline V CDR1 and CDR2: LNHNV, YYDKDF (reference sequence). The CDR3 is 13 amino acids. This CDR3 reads CATSRDRGHEQYF. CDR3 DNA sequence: TGTGCCACCAGCAGAGACAGGGGCCACGAGCAGTACTTC. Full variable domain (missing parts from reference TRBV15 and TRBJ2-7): DAMVIQNPRYQVTQFGKPVTLSCSQTLNHNVMYWYQQKSSQAPKLLFHYYDKDFNNEADTPDNFQSRRPNTSFCFLDIRSPGLGDTAMYLCATSRDRGHEQYFGPGTRLTVT.

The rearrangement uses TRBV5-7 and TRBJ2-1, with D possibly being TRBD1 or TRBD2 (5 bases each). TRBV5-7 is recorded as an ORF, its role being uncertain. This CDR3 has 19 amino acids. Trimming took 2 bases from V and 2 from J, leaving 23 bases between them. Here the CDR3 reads CASSFHSPGPPGPYNEQFF. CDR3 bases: TGTGCCAGCAGCTTCCACTCACCGGGACCCCCGGGCCCCTACAATGAGCAGTTCTTC.

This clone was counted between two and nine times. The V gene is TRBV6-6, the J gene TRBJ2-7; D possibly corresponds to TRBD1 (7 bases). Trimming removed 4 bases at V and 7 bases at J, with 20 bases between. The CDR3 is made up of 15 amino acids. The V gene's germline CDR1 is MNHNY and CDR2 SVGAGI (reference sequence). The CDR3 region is CASSSADREAEEQYF. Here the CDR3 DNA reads TGTGCCAGCAGTTCCGCCGACAGGGAGGCAGAAGAGCAGTACTTC.

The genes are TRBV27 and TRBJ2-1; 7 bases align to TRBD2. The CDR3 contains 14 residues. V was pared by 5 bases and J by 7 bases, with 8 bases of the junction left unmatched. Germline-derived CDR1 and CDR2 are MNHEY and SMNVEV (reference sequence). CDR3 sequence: CASSSGASLNEQFF. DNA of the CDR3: TGTGCCAGCAGTAGCGGGGCCTCCCTGAATGAGCAGTTCTTC.

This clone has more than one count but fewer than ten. The CDR3, as DNA: TGTGCCAGCAGCTTGGGGACAGGGCCTGAAGCTTTCTTT. This sequence encodes CASSLGTGPEAFF. The chain uses TRBV5-6 and TRBJ1-1; 8 nucleotides agree with TRBD1. The CDR3 extends over 13 amino acids. J gave up 6 bases and V 0 bases, and 1 base lay outside the gene matches. The germline V gene encodes CDR1 SGHDT and CDR2 YYEEEE. Full variable domain (remainder filled in from reference TRBV5-6 and TRBJ1-1): DAGVTQSPTHLIKTRGQQVTLRCSPKSGHDTVSWYQQALGQGPQFIFQYYEEEERQRGNFPDRFSGHQFPNYSSELNVNALLLGDSALYLCASSLGTGPEAFFGQGTRLTVV.

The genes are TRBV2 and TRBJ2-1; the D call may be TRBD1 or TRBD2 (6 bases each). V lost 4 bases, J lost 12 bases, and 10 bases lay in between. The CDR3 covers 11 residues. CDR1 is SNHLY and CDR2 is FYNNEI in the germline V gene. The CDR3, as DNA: TGTGCCAGCAGTGGGAGGGGGTGGCAGTTCTTC. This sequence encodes CASSGRGWQFF.

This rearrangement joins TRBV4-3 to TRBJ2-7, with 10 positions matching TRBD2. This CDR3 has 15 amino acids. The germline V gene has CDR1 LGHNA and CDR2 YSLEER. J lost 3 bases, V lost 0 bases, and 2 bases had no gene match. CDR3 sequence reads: CASSQELAGFYEQYF. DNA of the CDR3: TGCGCCAGCAGCCAAGAACTAGCGGGGTTCTACGAGCAGTACTTC.

The CDR3 DNA is TGTGCCAGCAGCCCCACGACAGGTTATGGCTACACCTTC. This gives the protein CASSPTTGYGYTF. The V call is TRBV7-6, the J call TRBJ1-2, with D perhaps TRBD1 (6 bases). From germline, CDR1 is SGHVS and CDR2 FNYEAQ. The CDR3 length is 13 residues. V was cut by 5 bases and J by 5 bases, with 12 bases left in between.

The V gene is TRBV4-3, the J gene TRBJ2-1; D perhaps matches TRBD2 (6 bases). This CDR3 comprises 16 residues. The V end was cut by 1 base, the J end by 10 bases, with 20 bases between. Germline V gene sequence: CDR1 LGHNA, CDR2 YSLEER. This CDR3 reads CASSQVGTLGGEEQFF. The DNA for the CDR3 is TGCGCCAGCAGCCAAGTGGGGACTCTGGGGGGTGAGGAGCAGTTCTTC.

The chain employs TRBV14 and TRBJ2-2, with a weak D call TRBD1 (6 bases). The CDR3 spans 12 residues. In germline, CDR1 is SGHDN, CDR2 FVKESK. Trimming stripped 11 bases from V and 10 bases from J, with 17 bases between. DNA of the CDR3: TGTGCCCCTGGGGGCAGGGAGAAGGAGCTGTTTTTT. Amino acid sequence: CAPGGREKELFF.

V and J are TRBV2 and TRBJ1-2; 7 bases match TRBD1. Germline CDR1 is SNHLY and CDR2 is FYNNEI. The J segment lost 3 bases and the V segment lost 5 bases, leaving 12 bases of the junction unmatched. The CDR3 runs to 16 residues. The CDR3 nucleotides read TGTGCCAGCAGTCGACCATGGACAGGTTCGGACTATGGCTACACCTTC. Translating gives CASSRPWTGSDYGYTF.

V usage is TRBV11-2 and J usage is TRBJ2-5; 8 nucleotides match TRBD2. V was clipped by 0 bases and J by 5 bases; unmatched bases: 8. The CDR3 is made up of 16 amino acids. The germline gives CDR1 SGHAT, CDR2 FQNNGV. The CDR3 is CASSLESGGLGETQYF. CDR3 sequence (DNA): TGTGCCAGCAGCTTAGAGTCGGGAGGGCTTGGGGAGACCCAGTACTTC.

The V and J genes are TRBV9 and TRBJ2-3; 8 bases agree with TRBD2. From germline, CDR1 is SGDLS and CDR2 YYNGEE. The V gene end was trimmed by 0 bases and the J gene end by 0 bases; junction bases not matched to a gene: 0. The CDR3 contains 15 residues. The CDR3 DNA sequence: TGTGCCAGCAGCGTAGCTAGCGGGAGCACAGATACGCAGTATTTT. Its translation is CASSVASGSTDTQYF. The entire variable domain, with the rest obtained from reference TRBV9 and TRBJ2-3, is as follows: DSGVTQTPKHLITATGQRVTLRCSPRSGDLSVYWYQQSLDQGLQFLIQYYNGEERAKGNILERFSAQQFPDLHSELNLSSLELGDSALYFCASSVASGSTDTQYFGPGTRLTVL.